This is a list of T cell receptor beta chains from one sample in a study of CD8 T cells in ankylosing spondylitis. TCRdb analysed the 5' RACE reads with MiXCR anew, one entry per CDR3 protein. The sample yields 750,000 to 850,000 distinct CDR3 sequences, approximately 10% seen once. Specimen: blood, either unsorted or a sorted T cell fraction (not recorded which). The receptors derive from a male donor with ankylosing spondylitis. The CDR3 runs from the conserved cysteine through the conserved F or W. The order of the fields is CDR3 protein, J gene, clone size, V gene. The size of a clone is reported for some rows only, either as once, few or many, or as a class for expanded clones.

CDR3 protein: CASSVSGRAMETQYF
J gene: TRBJ2-5
clone size: NA
V gene: TRBV27

CDR3 protein: CASSWGAPENEQFF
J gene: TRBJ2-1
clone size: many
V gene: TRBV5-1

CDR3 protein: CASSRAGSAGDTQYF
J gene: TRBJ2-3
clone size: few
V gene: TRBV5-1

CDR3 protein: CASSLQRPYEQYF
J gene: TRBJ2-7
clone size: many
V gene: TRBV7-2

CDR3 protein: CSATRGDYEQYF
J gene: TRBJ2-7
clone size: many
V gene: TRBV20-1

CDR3 protein: CSAIGDRDNQPQHF
J gene: TRBJ1-5
clone size: few
V gene: TRBV20-1

CDR3 protein: CAISDEGYEQYF
J gene: TRBJ2-7
clone size: few
V gene: TRBV10-3

CDR3 protein: CASSQDNLRAEQFF
J gene: TRBJ2-1
clone size: NA
V gene: TRBV4-3

CDR3 protein: CASSLQGSSYTF
J gene: TRBJ1-2
clone size: few
V gene: TRBV7-2

CDR3 protein: CASSPPKNTGELFF
J gene: TRBJ2-2
clone size: many
V gene: TRBV4-1

CDR3 protein: CATSDPRSGRVYNEQFF
J gene: TRBJ2-1
clone size: NA
V gene: TRBV24-1

CDR3 protein: CSARDGTGGWDGYTF
J gene: TRBJ1-2
clone size: NA
V gene: TRBV20-1

CDR3 protein: CARGLGEGETQYF
J gene: TRBJ2-5
clone size: NA
V gene: TRBV6-1

CDR3 protein: CSVVYRVRPLNTEAFF
J gene: TRBJ1-1
clone size: few
V gene: TRBV29-1

CDR3 protein: CSALFPGQGDEQYF
J gene: TRBJ2-7
clone size: many
V gene: TRBV20-1

CDR3 protein: CASRFSRGNNEQFF
J gene: TRBJ2-1
clone size: NA
V gene: TRBV5-5

CDR3 protein: CASSVRPTSSGANVLTF
J gene: TRBJ2-6
clone size: many
V gene: TRBV9

CDR3 protein: CSARDSPNYGYTF
J gene: TRBJ1-2
clone size: few
V gene: TRBV20-1

CDR3 protein: CSARVSSANTEAFF
J gene: TRBJ1-1
clone size: many
V gene: TRBV20-1

CDR3 protein: CSASGQGTNTEAFF
J gene: TRBJ1-1
clone size: NA
V gene: TRBV20-1

CDR3 protein: CASRQGANTGELFF
J gene: TRBJ2-2
clone size: many
V gene: TRBV10-1

CDR3 protein: CAISPGLYCYTF
J gene: TRBJ1-2
clone size: NA
V gene: TRBV10-3

CDR3 protein: CASSLAGGIIGYTF
J gene: TRBJ1-2
clone size: few
V gene: TRBV7-2

CDR3 protein: CASSERDFFTGELFF
J gene: TRBJ2-2
clone size: NA
V gene: TRBV9

CDR3 protein: CASSPLAGPYQETQYF
J gene: TRBJ2-5
clone size: few
V gene: TRBV18

CDR3 protein: CAWSPRDKQFF
J gene: TRBJ2-1
clone size: NA
V gene: TRBV30

CDR3 protein: CASSFGVLRYEQYF
J gene: TRBJ2-7
clone size: NA
V gene: TRBV12-3/TRBV12-4

CDR3 protein: CASSTQRGRWGEQFF
J gene: TRBJ2-1
clone size: NA
V gene: TRBV6-1

CDR3 protein: CASSLQPSGYSYEQYF
J gene: TRBJ2-7
clone size: few
V gene: TRBV5-1

CDR3 protein: CSAHTGTSGYNEQFF
J gene: TRBJ2-1
clone size: many
V gene: TRBV20-1

CDR3 protein: CAISDQTWGAVASSYEQYF
J gene: TRBJ2-7
clone size: NA
V gene: TRBV10-3

CDR3 protein: CASSPDPIYNTGELFF
J gene: TRBJ2-2
clone size: NA
V gene: TRBV4-1

CDR3 protein: CASSRQPTGELFF
J gene: TRBJ2-2
clone size: NA
V gene: TRBV3-1

CDR3 protein: CAISERGDEKLFF
J gene: TRBJ1-4
clone size: NA
V gene: TRBV10-3

CDR3 protein: CASSSGGDREEAFF
J gene: TRBJ1-1
clone size: NA
V gene: TRBV5-1

CDR3 protein: CASSPDAGQTYGYTF
J gene: TRBJ1-2
clone size: NA
V gene: TRBV18

CDR3 protein: CASSLVTSPNTGELFF
J gene: TRBJ2-2
clone size: few
V gene: TRBV7-3

CDR3 protein: CASSLASGGQETQYF
J gene: TRBJ2-5
clone size: few
V gene: TRBV5-1

CDR3 protein: CSASASGRAGEQFF
J gene: TRBJ2-1
clone size: NA
V gene: TRBV20-1

CDR3 protein: CASSLFLGSGGNEQFF
J gene: TRBJ2-1
clone size: many
V gene: TRBV27

CDR3 protein: CASFATANGGTEAFF
J gene: TRBJ1-1
clone size: few
V gene: TRBV5-1

CDR3 protein: CSAAGQGRGYTF
J gene: TRBJ1-2
clone size: few
V gene: TRBV20-1

CDR3 protein: CSAGDRGIYGYTF
J gene: TRBJ1-2
clone size: few
V gene: TRBV20-1

CDR3 protein: CASSPRTGFDTDTQYF
J gene: TRBJ2-3
clone size: many
V gene: TRBV5-1

CDR3 protein: CAISVRPGLAGEGYEQYF
J gene: TRBJ2-7
clone size: few
V gene: TRBV10-3

CDR3 protein: CASSNFRQGEAFF
J gene: TRBJ1-1
clone size: few
V gene: TRBV4-2

CDR3 protein: CSARDPNPDTQYF
J gene: TRBJ2-3
clone size: once
V gene: TRBV20-1

CDR3 protein: CASSLDQSGTDTQYF
J gene: TRBJ2-3
clone size: NA
V gene: TRBV7-8

CDR3 protein: CASSLKYGEKLFF
J gene: TRBJ1-4
clone size: NA
V gene: TRBV7-9

CDR3 protein: CASSLPGPNQPQHF
J gene: TRBJ1-5
clone size: NA
V gene: TRBV12-3/TRBV12-4

CDR3 protein: CASSHRQYGYTF
J gene: TRBJ1-2
clone size: NA
V gene: TRBV28

CDR3 protein: CSSRRASGSPDTQYF
J gene: TRBJ2-3
clone size: few
V gene: TRBV20-1

CDR3 protein: CASSLVRALDTQYF
J gene: TRBJ2-3
clone size: NA
V gene: TRBV7-2

CDR3 protein: CASSWGQGGTYEQYF
J gene: TRBJ2-7
clone size: NA
V gene: TRBV6-5